This TCR beta chain was captured by sequencing in a study of molecular identifiers for immune sequencing clone quantification. Trimming removed 0 bases from V and 3 bases from J, with 12 bases in between. CDR3 size: 16 residues. Germline lookup yields CDR1 SGHVS and CDR2 FNYEAQ. TCRdb re-derived calls from the PCR reads in MiXCR, one entry per CDR3 protein. The sample has about 510,000 distinct CDR3 sequences; 20% to 25% are singletons. This clonotype was counted many times. Sequenced material: naive CD8+ T cells from blood, with Jurkat cell RNA spiked in. Indicated subset: FACS-sorted CD8+CD4-CCR7+CD45RA+ naive T cells. The J gene is TRBJ2-4, the V gene TRBV7-6; D possibly matches TRBD1 or TRBD2 (6 bases each). The origin of this receptor is a human donor in good health. Some libraries in this study had Jurkat cell RNA spiked in. The CDR3, as DNA: TGTGCCAGCAGCTTAGCGCCAGGGGAGGACAAAAACATTCAGTACTTC. Protein product: CASSLAPGEDKNIQYF.